Below, 32 T cell receptor beta chains from the same sample are listed, as sequenced in a study of T cells expressing NK-cell markers (dated by TCRdb to 2020 to 2021). The protocol used for the library was 5' RACE. These reads were obtained on an Illumina HiSeq 2000. After the reads were reprocessed by TCRdb, one entry was made per CDR3 protein sequence, with no DNA. The sample has 200,000 to 300,000 distinct CDR3 sequences on record. Clones ranked in the top ten supply 0.39% of the sample. The material sequenced was blood T cells: a sorted CD56 or NKG2C T cell subset, CD4+ or CD8+ T cells, or bulk PBMC T cells (not recorded which). The receptors come from a man between 18 and 29 years old in good health. Donor details come from another sample of the same person, matched by shared clones.

V and J are TRBV5-5 and TRBJ2-1; absent DNA, TCRdb's TRBD2 call cannot be checked. The germline V gene has CDR1 SGHKS and CDR2 YYEKEE (reference sequence). This CDR3 is built from 16 residues. CDR3 residues: CASSFASRPNDGEQFF. Combining the CDR3 with reference TRBV5-5 and TRBJ2-1 gives the whole variable domain DAGVTQSPTHLIKTRGQQVTLRCSPISGHKSVSWYQQVLGQGPQFIFQYYEKEERGRGNFPDRFSARQFPNYSSELNVNALLLGDSALYLCASSFASRPNDGEQFFGPGTRLTVL.

This sequence joins TRBV7-8 and TRBJ2-7; TCRdb outputs TRBD1, but without DNA this stays unchecked. This CDR3 contains 15 residues. Germline CDR1 reads SGHVS; CDR2 reads FQNEAQ. This CDR3 is CASTYQGARAYEQYF.

The chain carries TRBV5-1 and TRBJ2-7. The CDR3 totals 12 residues. CDR1 is SGHRS, CDR2 YFSETQ, per germline. This CDR3 is CASRGSTYEQYF.

The chain combines TRBV18 with TRBJ2-1; TCRdb calls TRBD2, which cannot be checked without DNA. The CDR3 covers 16 residues. Germline V gene data show CDR1 as KGHSH and CDR2 as LQKENI. CDR3 sequence: CASSPLIATEHNEQFF. Full variable domain (missing parts from reference TRBV18 and TRBJ2-1): NAGVMQNPRHLVRRRGQEARLRCSPMKGHSHVYWYRQLPEEGLKFMVYLQKENIIDESGMPKERFSAEFPKEGPSILRIQQVVRGDSAAYFCASSPLIATEHNEQFFGPGTRLTVL.

CDR3 in amino acids: CASSLALAIYF. The chain joins TRBV12-3 or TRBV12-4 to TRBJ1-3. This CDR3 is built from 11 residues.

The chain employs TRBV10-2 and TRBJ2-1. The germline V gene encodes CDR1 WSHSY and CDR2 SAAADI. The CDR3 is 13 amino acids. The chain's CDR3 is CASSILRYNEQFF.

The genes are TRBV6-1 and TRBJ2-1; TCRdb lists TRBD2, though no DNA is available to test this call. The germline V gene has CDR1 MNHNS and CDR2 SASEGT. This CDR3 is built from 17 residues. CDR3 sequence: CASSLAGGPGSYNEQFF.

The chain employs TRBV12-3 or TRBV12-4 and TRBJ2-4; TCRdb indicates TRBD2, and absent DNA this call remains unverified. CDR3 length: 13 amino acids. The CDR3 is CASCGKAKNIQYF.

The rearrangement links TRBV27 to TRBJ2-1; TCRdb outputs TRBD2, but without DNA this stays unchecked. Per germline, CDR1 MNHEY and CDR2 SMNVEV (reference sequence). This CDR3 is built from 14 residues. CDR3 sequence reads: CASRGLAGVFEQFF.

The chain carries TRBV18 and TRBJ1-2; TCRdb gives TRBD1 as the D gene, but with no DNA this cannot be confirmed. This CDR3 spans 16 amino acids. The germline CDR1 and CDR2 sequences are KGHSH and LQKENI. The CDR3 protein is CASSPDRTGFTYGYTF.

The chain recombines TRBV20-1 with TRBJ2-5; TCRdb's D gene call, TRBD1, goes unchecked for lack of DNA. The CDR3 is 14 amino acids. CDR1 DFQATT and CDR2 SNEGSKA come from the germline V gene (reference sequence). The CDR3 region is CSARDRERIETQYF.

This chain connects TRBV18 to TRBJ2-3; TCRdb's D gene call, TRBD1, goes unchecked for lack of DNA. Germline CDR1 KGHSH, CDR2 LQKENI. The CDR3 spans 17 residues. This CDR3 reads CASSAGISGRGTDTQYF.

The chain employs TRBV30 and TRBJ1-2; lacking DNA, the TRBD1 call made by TCRdb goes unchecked. Looked up from germline, CDR1 is GTSNPN and CDR2 is SVGIG (reference sequence). CDR3 size: 15 residues. The CDR3 region is CAWSVRGGDRNGYTF.

The chain carries TRBV5-1 and TRBJ2-7. CDR3 length: 11 amino acids. Germline lookup yields CDR1 SGHRS and CDR2 YFSETQ. CDR3 residues: CASTDTFEQYF.

The chain employs TRBV3-1 and TRBJ2-7; TCRdb returns TRBD2, unconfirmable since there is no DNA. Germline values: CDR1 LGHDT, CDR2 YNNKEL (reference sequence). This CDR3 spans 16 amino acids. This chain's CDR3 is CASSQAASGRPYEQYF.

This sequence joins TRBV12-3 or TRBV12-4 and TRBJ2-2; TCRdb proposes TRBD2, but this gene call is untestable without DNA. The CDR3 extends over 18 amino acids. CDR3 sequence reads: CASSLARRLEGRTGELFF.

The chain carries TRBV29-1 and TRBJ2-7; TCRdb's assignment of TRBD2 cannot be checked, as there is no DNA. Germline assignment: CDR1 SQVTM and CDR2 ANQGSEA. The CDR3 consists of 13 residues. The chain's CDR3 is CSVEGANSYEQYF.

V is TRBV5-1 and J is TRBJ2-2; TCRdb indicates TRBD1, and absent DNA this call remains unverified. Germline V CDR1 and CDR2: SGHRS, YFSETQ. The CDR3 runs 15 residues. The CDR3 protein is CASGGESVITGELFF.

This CDR3 is CSPLVRETQYF. The rearrangement joins TRBV29-1 to TRBJ2-5; the TCRdb D gene call, TRBD2, has no DNA to confirm it. Germline CDR1 is SQVTM and CDR2 is ANQGSEA. The CDR3 loop spans 11 amino acids. Based on the CDR3 plus reference TRBV29-1 and TRBJ2-5, the full variable domain is SAVISQKPSRDICQRGTSLTIQCQVDSQVTMMFWYRQQPGQSLTLIATANQGSEATYESGFVIDKFPISRPNLTFSTLTVSNMSPEDSSIYLCSPLVRETQYFGPGTRLLVL.

This rearrangement joins TRBV20-1 to TRBJ2-7; TCRdb's assignment of TRBD1 cannot be checked, as there is no DNA. Germline V lookup: CDR1 DFQATT, CDR2 SNEGSKA (reference sequence). The CDR3 loop spans 14 amino acids. The CDR3 here is CSAQITPSLYEQYF.

The chain combines TRBV25-1 with TRBJ1-2; TCRdb names TRBD1, which stays unverified in the absence of DNA. This CDR3 has 14 residues. Looked up from germline, CDR1 is MGHDK and CDR2 is SYGVNS. The CDR3 loop is CASSESDRKGGYTF.

The chain combines TRBV4-1 with TRBJ2-5; TCRdb reports TRBD2, a call that lacks DNA to check it against. The CDR3 covers 13 residues. From germline, CDR1 is MGHRA and CDR2 YSYEKL. CDR3 amino acids: CASSQVGGGGRYF.

This rearrangement joins TRBV5-1 to TRBJ2-1; the TCRdb call, TRBD2, lacks DNA for checking. The CDR3 consists of 18 residues. Germline V CDR1 and CDR2: SGHRS, YFSETQ. This CDR3 is CASSLSLAEGKRANEQFF.

The chain has TRBV25-1 and TRBJ2-7; TCRdb proposes TRBD2, but this gene call is untestable without DNA. Germline V gene lookup returns CDR1 MGHDK and CDR2 SYGVNS. The CDR3 runs to 15 residues. This CDR3 reads CASSARTSGRCEQYF.

The J gene is TRBJ1-2, the V gene TRBV5-1; TCRdb proposes TRBD1, but this gene call is untestable without DNA. Per the germline V gene, CDR1 is SGHRS and CDR2 is YFSETQ. The CDR3 consists of 16 residues. The CDR3 protein is CASSLAPGRSQGGYTF. The whole variable domain, remainder taken from reference TRBV5-1 and TRBJ1-2, is KAGVTQTPRYLIKTRGQQVTLSCSPISGHRSVSWYQQTPGQGLQFLFEYFSETQRNKGNFPGRFSGRQFSNSRSEMNVSTLELGDSALYLCASSLAPGRSQGGYTFGSGTRLTVV.

The chain's CDR3 is CSALLAGGFENEQFF. This rearrangement joins TRBV20-1 to TRBJ2-1; no DNA is available, so the TRBD2 call from TCRdb remains unchecked. The germline gives CDR1 DFQATT, CDR2 SNEGSKA (reference sequence). This CDR3 comprises 15 residues.

This chain joins TRBV12-3 or TRBV12-4 and TRBJ1-2; the D call from TCRdb, TRBD1, cannot be confirmed without DNA. The CDR3 runs 15 residues. CDR3 region: CASSRQGQANYGYTF.

The V and J genes are TRBV27 and TRBJ1-2; TCRdb designates TRBD1, a call that cannot be tested without DNA. Per the germline V gene, CDR1 is MNHEY and CDR2 is SMNVEV (reference sequence). This CDR3 region has 14 residues. The CDR3 spells CASSLVGPLYGYTF.

This chain links TRBV7-8 with TRBJ2-5; no DNA is available, so the TRBD1 call from TCRdb remains unchecked. The CDR3 runs 15 residues. Germline V gene data show CDR1 as SGHVS and CDR2 as FQNEAQ. The CDR3 sequence is CASSPDRALQETQYF.

This chain uses TRBV4-1 with TRBJ1-2. Germline loops: CDR1 MGHRA, CDR2 YSYEKL. CDR3 size: 14 residues. The CDR3 sequence is CASSQVLTVYGYTF.

The chain employs TRBV27 and TRBJ2-3; TCRdb calls TRBD2, which cannot be checked without DNA. There are 15 residues in the CDR3. Germline CDR1 reads MNHEY; CDR2 reads SMNVEV (reference sequence). The chain's CDR3 is CASHLGEWGTDTQYF.

This rearrangement joins TRBV20-1 to TRBJ2-5. This CDR3 comprises 14 residues. The germline CDR1 and CDR2 sequences are DFQATT and SNEGSKA (reference sequence). CDR3 loop: CSAIFPDPQETQYF.